The following is a T cell receptor beta chain sequence with its context. From the reads, TCRdb called clonotypes with MiXCR, one entry per CDR3 protein. The profile shows about 320,000 distinct CDR3 sequences, over 7.5% of them singletons. Germline loops: CDR1 SEHNR, CDR2 FQNEAQ (reference sequence). The CDR3 extends over 11 amino acids. Trimming removed 6 bases from V and 3 bases from J, with 3 bases in between. The entry originates in a study of T cell repertoires in cytomegalovirus infection. The sequenced material came from PBMCs. The sequence derives from a human donor in good health (CMV status not recorded). Some clones in this sample may be carry-over from other donors' samples. This rearrangement joins TRBV7-9 to TRBJ1-3; D remains ambiguous. The CDR3 sequence: CASRGGNTIYF. In DNA, the CDR3 is TGTGCCAGCAGGGGTGGAAACACCATATATTTT.